This TCR beta chain emerged from a study of shared T cell receptors in the human thymus. Here immunoSEQ multiplex PCR was the method, and the copy in TCRdb shows in-frame clones only, minus some. The sample carries about 610,000 clones, approximately 90% recorded once. The CDR3 spans 14 residues. The germline CDR1 and CDR2 sequences are SNHLY and FYNNEI. V was trimmed by 6 bases and J by 3 bases, leaving 15 bases between them. This same sample was also part of a study on human thymus T cells. Turning to that study: Thymic samples were excised during corrective heart operations. Thymic and blood repertoires showed apparently biased V and J gene usage. Thymic TCR repertoires of unrelated people reportedly overlapped highly.

V gene TRBV2 combines with J gene TRBJ2-7; no clear D gene. This TCR was sampled from a boy younger than two with a congenital heart defect. Material for sequencing was thymocytes. The CDR3 region has the DNA TGTGCCAGCAGGACACCCCACCGAGTCTACGAGCAGTACTTC. Translation gives CASRTPHRVYEQYF.